This entry is about one T cell receptor beta chain. Its antigen remains undetermined. The input lacks base qualities; no much larger clone sits a single base away. Surgical brain or tumor specimens were cryofrozen in liquid nitrogen immediately after resection, and peripheral blood cells were collected concurrently. This entry belongs to a study of glioma-infiltrating T cells (dated by TCRdb to the mid-2010s). Background on the whole study: The low-grade gliomas were WHO grade II oligodendrogliomas or astrocytomas, while the glioblastomas were WHO grade IV tumors sampled at initial diagnosis rather than at recurrent diagnosis. Dexamethasone was administered to glioma patients for six or fewer days before surgery. The sequencing target for blood libraries was 4.5- to 10-fold coverage of about 960,000 peripheral T cells. The study sequenced TCR alpha- and beta-chain repertoires from glioma tissue, from non-neoplastic brain tissue and from matched peripheral blood mononuclear cells. To measure how far tissue and blood T-cell populations diverged, each tissue-infiltrating repertoire was compared against the peripheral blood repertoire of the same patient. Three low-grade glioma patients, several primary glioblastoma patients, and three non-glioma patients who contributed non-neoplastic brain tissue made up the paired cohort.

The iRepertoire nested amplicon-rescue multiplex PCR (arm-PCR) platform was used to amplify TCR alpha and beta CDR3 regions from RNA. The input for one-step reverse transcription and amplification was about 95-450 ng of either tissue mRNA or PBMC total RNA. Following bead purification, Illumina adapters were added through a secondary multiplex PCR, and the libraries were then gel-purified between 200 and 400 bp. Internal 6-nucleotide barcodes were carried by the libraries and were used for demultiplexing. Libraries were sequenced on an Illumina MiSeq with 2x220 or 2x250 nucleotide paired-end reads. As for the authors' bioinformatics: FLASH 1.2.11 was used to merge paired reads, and BWA-MEM then aligned the reads to the GRCh37 human genome before TRA and TRB reads were extracted. For V and J assignment, an IMGT-derived reference of cassette sequences and CDR3 motifs that included pseudogenes was used. Reads were translated in three frames, and productive CDR3s were defined by a C…FGXG motif without stop codons. Unique combinations of V-J cassette pair and CDR3 amino acid sequence were defined as clonotypes. Reads were filtered by Hamming distance, with the threshold set by the sequence error rate of each sample in mapped regions. In-frame beta chains were kept once TCRdb had trimmed the public reads at Q25 with fastp and called clones with MiXCR. Every entry covers one CDR3 protein and lists the most common genes and DNA from its rows. The V and J calls follow TCRdb's processing rather than the paper's. Present in this sample are around 350,000 distinct CDR3 sequences, 41% of which were seen just once. The top ten clonotypes cover 12% of the sample.

Points the paper makes about the study in general: Very few CDR3 sequences were shared between tissue and blood, attributed to high CDR3 diversity and limited sampling. VJ-independent divergence between tissue and blood was lower than expected in non-neoplastic patients but higher than expected in all gliomas, particularly low-grade gliomas. Small numbers underpinned the group comparisons: eight or nine glioblastoma patients, three low-grade glioma patients and three non-neoplastic patients. Patients with low tissue-blood divergence were marked by a signature set of shared blood CDR3 motifs, and this signature set was depleted in highly divergent patients.

This TCR was recovered from a human donor with low-grade glioma or glioblastoma, undergoing nonglioma brain surgery, or in good health (not recorded which). Source material: glioma tissue, nonneoplastic brain tissue, or PBMCs (not recorded which).

The nucleotides are TGTGCCAGCAGCTTAGACTGGGGACCCTACAATGAGCAGTTCTTC. Its translation reads: CASSLDWGPYNEQFF. The rearrangement combines TRBV25-1 with TRBJ2-1; the D gene could be TRBD1 or TRBD2, each one agreeing over 5 bases. The CDR3 has 15 amino acids, counting the end cysteine and phenylalanine. Only CDR3 DNA is held: 45 bases, read in frame from base 1. Relative to germline, V is 6 bases shorter and J is 2 bases shorter, with 14 bases between their ends. The germline V gene specifies MGHDK as CDR1 and SYGVNS as CDR2. Beyond the CDR3, the reference TRBV25-1 and TRBJ2-1 genes provide the residues; the full variable domain reads: EADIYQTPRYLVIGTGKKITLECSQTMGHDKMYWYQQDPGMELHLIHYSYGVNSTEKGDLSSESTVSRIRTEHFPLTLESARPSHTSQYLCASSLDWGPYNEQFFGPGTRLTVL.